This T cell receptor beta chain was captured in a study of graft-versus-host responses after intestinal transplantation. V lost 7 bases to trimming and J lost 2 bases, with 16 bases between them. The CDR3 has 15 residues. Germline V gene sequence: CDR1 LNHDA, CDR2 SQIVND (reference sequence). Clones were read by immunoSEQ multiplex PCR, and TCRdb kept only the in-frame ones, dropping some. The profile shows tens of thousands of clones, around 92% of them singletons. Remarks on this clone: Its specificity is unknown.

Sequenced here: unstimulated CD4+ T cells sorted from spleen or lymph node cells, sampled before transplant. The V gene is TRBV19, the J gene TRBJ2-3, with a weak D call TRBD1 (6 bases). The clonotype was recovered from a human donor who was the organ donor for an intestinal transplant. CDR3 nucleotide sequence: TGTGCCAGTAAAGACGGACAGAAACTCACAGATACGCAGTATTTT. Its protein is CASKDGQKLTDTQYF.